This paragraph reports one T cell receptor beta chain. As for treatment: over 15 received Ad26.COV2.S at low or high dose, single or two shots; roughly five received placebo; per-sample allocation not given. Sample collection was performed on day 63 after the first vaccine or placebo injection. This entry comes from a study of Ad26.COV2.S vaccination and SARS-CoV-2 variants. The method was immunoSEQ multiplex PCR; TCRdb's version includes in-frame clones alone and lacks a portion of them. The sample includes some 390,000 clones, around 85% of them seen just once. The receptor comes from a person between 18 and 65 years old who received the Ad26.COV2.S COVID-19 vaccine or a placebo. The starting material was peripheral blood, obtained in a trial of Ad26.COV2.S vaccine versus placebo.

CDR3 protein: CASSDETGRNYGYTF. CDR3 bases: TGTGCCAGCAGTGATGAGACAGGGCGCAACTATGGCTACACCTTC. The rearrangement links TRBV2 to TRBJ1-2; 7 nucleotides agree with TRBD1. CDR3 length: 15 residues. Trimming cost V 3 bases and J 2 bases; bases outside gene matches: 6. CDR1 SNHLY and CDR2 FYNNEI come from the germline V gene.